The entry below gives a single TCR beta chain sequence along with its context. In its sample, this clonotype was seen many times. What this receptor recognizes is not known. Base qualities are not at hand, and no much larger clone is one base apart. Library preparation used multiplex PCR. TCRdb shows the sequencer as Illumina HiSeq 4000. To build TCR beta libraries, CDR3 regions were amplified by Arm-PCR using iRepertoire HTBI primers. Gel purification was performed on PCR products prior to sequencing. As for the authors' bioinformatics: Gene usage analysis of CDR3 amino acid clonotypes relied on the approximately 62 TRBV and 14 TRBJ segments identified across samples. COPE and FqMerger were used to merge the filtered high-quality paired reads into contigs. Contigs were aligned with BLAST to IMGT TRBV, TRBD and TRBJ reference genes, and CDR3 was defined per IMGT. Any clonotype with a frequency above 0.1% was counted as a highly expanded clone. Shannon entropy served as the measure of repertoire diversity, while the Gini coefficient captured V-J evenness. Public clonotypes were defined as clonotypes shared by more than one individual. Using fastp trimming at Q25 and MiXCR clonotype assembly, TCRdb reanalyzed the public sequencing data and kept in-frame beta chains. Each CDR3 protein gets just one entry, which takes the most common genes and DNA from the rows behind it. These V and J calls are TCRdb output, not the study's own analysis. The table for this sample lists approximately 490,000 distinct CDR3 sequences; under 20% of them were counted only once. Clones ranked in the top ten supply 9% to 15% of the sample.

This entry comes from a study of regulatory T cells in long-lasting Graves disease (dated by TCRdb to about 2021). In the study overall: Newly diagnosed Graves' disease patients had taken antithyroid drugs for less than 3 months. Persistent Graves' disease patients were compared with newly diagnosed Graves' disease patients by peripheral blood TCR sequencing and RNA sequencing. A total of 33 samples were covered by TCR sequencing, comprising approximately 13 persistent and about 20 newly diagnosed Graves' disease patients. The study was registered as a clinical trial and conducted in China.

Broad study findings and their caveats: Compared with newly diagnosed patients, persistent Graves' disease patients had lower TCR Shannon entropy and fewer highly expanded clones, which suggests clonal expansion. Sequencing and analysis were limited to the TCR beta chain. As a limitation, the authors acknowledged that the small sample size may reduce accuracy. Peripheral blood alone was examined, since thyroid tissue, which constituted the primary lesion, could not be accessed. Persistent patients shared more public clonotypes among themselves (over 2,500) than newly diagnosed patients did (approximately 970). Preferential use of TRBV28, TRBJ1-2 and TRBJ2-5 was observed in persistent disease, whereas TRBV20-1 and TRBJ2-1 were favored in newly diagnosed disease.

The meaning of the sample's time point label: newly diagnosed GD, antithyroid drugs for less than 3 months. RNA was extracted from PBMCs in TRIzol for both TCR sequencing and RNA sequencing. The diagnosis of Graves' disease followed American Thyroid Association guidelines. The patients came from an endocrinology department in Xi'an, China. From each patient, about 9.7 milliliters of peripheral blood was collected into an EDTA anticoagulant tube. Ficoll Paque Plus density gradient separation was used to isolate PBMCs, and no further T cell sorting was done. An Agilent 2100 Bioanalyzer and agarose gel were used to assess RNA quality, and a NanoDrop 2000 was used to measure RNA concentration. V gives up 1 base and J gives up 5 bases, and the segment between their germline ends measures 9 bases. The CDR3, cysteine through phenylalanine, is 13 amino acids long. Only CDR3 DNA remains: 39 bases, in frame from the first base. In the germline V gene (reference sequence), CDR1 corresponds to DFQATT and CDR2 to SNEGSKA.

Another study also made use of these data, one on T cells in Graves' hyperthyroidism and ophthalmopathy. As that second study puts it: Stable Graves' hyperthyroidism was defined as no progression to ophthalmopathy during 18 months of follow-up. Hyperthyroidism patients were aged 18 to 65 years and newly diagnosed, with disease duration of less than 2 months. Exclusion was applied to patients with uncontrolled infections, other autoimmune diseases, pregnancy or lactation. Diagnoses were established on the basis of clinical symptoms, serum thyroxine and TRAb, thyroid ultrasound, and orbital computed tomography. For the first round of RT-PCR on the TCR CDR3, the HTBI primer set was used together with the Qiagen OneStep RT-PCR kit. Most expanded thyroid clonotypes (frequency above 0.001) were also found in blood, which suggests that blood repertoires may mirror thyroid immune responses. A 13 V-J signature model separated ophthalmopathy from stable hyperthyroidism, with approximately 87% sensitivity and 81% to 83% specificity in cross-validation and 80%/75% in testing. In validation, the model predicted progression to ophthalmopathy a median of around 6.5 months before onset, with over 55% sensitivity and about 72% specificity. A discovery cohort of around 100 patients, roughly 45 with Graves' ophthalmopathy and 57 with stable Graves' hyperthyroidism, was used to find distinguishing TCR V-J signatures. Prospective prediction of ophthalmopathy was tested in an independent validation cohort of 18 to 20 hyperthyroidism patients and around 16 patients who later progressed to ophthalmopathy. The 100 or so discovery patients were randomly split 7:3 into training and test sets. Thyroid tissue and blood T-cell repertoires from about 6 Graves' hyperthyroidism patients were also compared in the study. Once sampling was done, hyperthyroidism patients were given methimazole at a starting dose of 30 mg daily, whereas ophthalmopathy patients were given high-dose intravenous methylprednisolone. A second multiplex PCR round built the libraries, followed by size selection and purification. Paired-end sequencing of the libraries was performed with 100 bp reads on an Illumina HiSeq2000. SOAPnuke was used to process the raw data, with reads discarded if the reads contained adapters or uncalled bases, had a mean Phred below 15, or lacked an exact constant-primer or identifier match. High-quality paired reads were merged using COPE v1.2.5, and each unique nucleotide sequence was defined as a clonotype. Clonotypes were aligned to IMGT TRBV, TRBD and TRBJ reference segments using MiTCR v1.1. Analysis was restricted to V-J combinations with a frequency above 0.0001, which covered 99.2% of repertoires. The TCS score was defined as the ratio of F50 (clonal expansion) to E x V (chaos), calculated using BLOSUM62-based TCRdist between CDR3 peptides within each V-J. Welch's t-statistics and random forest reduced 500 to 650 V-J features to some 14, which were used in a naive Bayes classifier (R e1071). No statistical method was used to set the sample size in advance, and investigators knew the group allocation. According to the paper, TCR Vbeta CDR3 sequencing was carried out on about 140 peripheral blood samples, which came from approximately 43 ophthalmopathy, around 75 hyperthyroidism and about 17 progressor patients.

This clonotype was sampled from a man aged 40-49 years with Graves disease. Donor details come from another sample of the same person, matched by shared clones. Sequences were derived from peripheral blood mononuclear cells (PBMCs), sampled at new diagnosis, from a patient treated with antithyroid drugs. The chain was built from TRBV20-1 and TRBJ1-5, with no confident D gene call. The DNA sequence is TGCAGTGCTAGAGTAGGGTACGATCAGCCCCAGCATTTT. This yields the protein CSARVGYDQPQHF.